A selection of T cell receptor beta chains follows, all from one sample in a study of vaccination effects on CD4 cells after COVID-19. Here immunoSEQ multiplex PCR was the method, and the copy in TCRdb shows in-frame clones only, minus some. The profile covers about 41,000 clones, with over 60% appearing a single time and about 3.1% taken by the ten largest. Their cognate antigens are unknown. Sequenced here: CD4+ T cells from PBMCs cultured with HCoV-NL63 spike peptides, sampled before COVID-19 vaccination. Every receptor here comes from a human donor who received a COVID-19 vaccine. CDR3s include the opening cysteine and the closing phenylalanine or tryptophan. A D gene is named only where the DNA matches it firmly. Size is stated for part of the rows, as once, few or many counts, or as a class when the clone is expanded.

clone size	D gene	V gene	J gene	CDR3 protein	CDR3 DNA
-	-	TRBV9	TRBJ2-5	CASSVALRVGEETQYF	TGTGCCAGCAGCGTAGCCCTTCGGGTGGGAGAAGAGACCCAGTACTTC
-	-	TRBV19	TRBJ2-2	CASRRGTANTGELFF	TGTGCCAGTCGTCGGGGAACCGCGAACACCGGGGAGCTGTTTTTT
once	TRBD1	TRBV6-2/TRBV6-3	TRBJ2-6	CASSSGTGASGANVLTF	TGTGCCAGCAGTTCCGGGACAGGAGCCTCTGGGGCCAACGTCCTGACTTTC
once	-	TRBV28	TRBJ1-2	CASSFPVGRQSSYGYTF	TGTGCCAGCAGCTTCCCAGTCGGGCGCCAGTCTAGCTATGGCTACACCTTC
-	TRBD1	TRBV28	TRBJ2-2	CASSDGTGARTGELFF	TGTGCCAGCAGCGACGGGACAGGGGCGCGGACCGGGGAGCTGTTTTTT
few	-	TRBV7-2	TRBJ1-3	CASSLQGTAKRTIYF	TGTGCCAGCAGCTTGCAGGGGACGGCGAAACGCACCATATATTTT
-	-	TRBV19	TRBJ1-3	CASSIVRSSGNTIYF	TGTGCCAGTAGTATAGTCCGTTCCTCTGGAAACACCATATATTTT
-	-	TRBV18	TRBJ2-5	CASSPRQGLFQETQYF	TGTGCCAGCTCACCTCGTCAGGGCCTATTCCAAGAGACCCAGTACTTC
-	-	TRBV19	TRBJ2-3	CASSIIRRRETDTQYF	TGTGCCAGTAGTATCATACGCCGACGCGAGACAGATACGCAGTATTTT
-	TRBD1	TRBV6-1	TRBJ2-4	CASSERDRGLAKNIQYF	TGTGCCAGCAGTGAACGAGACAGGGGGCTAGCCAAAAACATTCAGTACTTC
-	-	TRBV24-1	TRBJ2-1	CATSDPDKNEQFF	TGTGCCACCAGTGATCCGGACAAGAATGAGCAGTTCTTC
-	-	TRBV18	TRBJ1-6	CASSPPSGALHF	TGTGCCAGCTCACCACCCAGCGGGGCCCTCCACTTT
few	-	TRBV28	TRBJ1-3	CASSSGGVSGNTIYF	TGTGCCAGCAGTTCAGGAGGGGTTTCTGGAAACACCATATATTTT
few	-	TRBV24-1	TRBJ1-3	CATSDSQGTGNTIYF	TGTGCCACCAGTGATTCTCAGGGAACTGGAAACACCATATATTTT
once	-	TRBV19	TRBJ1-2	CASRILSGTEANYGYTF	TGTGCCAGTAGAATCCTGTCGGGGACCGAAGCTAACTATGGCTACACCTTC
-	-	TRBV6-5	TRBJ2-5	CAATGRAGETQYF	TGTGCAGCCACGGGTCGAGCGGGAGAGACCCAGTACTTC
few	-	TRBV9	TRBJ1-1	CASSVGGSAGIEAFF	TGTGCCAGCAGCGTAGGAGGGTCGGCAGGAATTGAAGCTTTCTTT
-	TRBD1	TRBV18	TRBJ1-2	CASSRTGEYGYTF	TGTGCCAGCTCACGGACAGGGGAATATGGCTACACCTTC
-	-	TRBV19	TRBJ1-2	CAGSTRDSYGYTF	TGTGCGGGTAGTACCCGGGATTCCTATGGCTACACCTTC
-	TRBD2	TRBV11-2	TRBJ2-3	CASSSPGLGGDTQYF	TGTGCCAGCAGCTCTCCGGGACTAGGAGGAGATACGCAGTATTTT
-	TRBD2	TRBV6-5	TRBJ2-1	CASSRAGGQGNEQFF	TGTGCCAGCAGTCGGGCGGGGGGGCAGGGAAATGAGCAGTTCTTC
once	-	TRBV2	TRBJ1-5	CASSNSLSNQPQHF	TGTGCCAGCAGTAACTCCCTAAGCAATCAGCCCCAGCATTTT
-	-	TRBV5-1	TRBJ2-5	CASSLTEETQYF	TGCGCCAGCAGCTTAACTGAAGAGACCCAGTACTTC
-	-	TRBV18	TRBJ1-1	CASSPLNTEAFF	TGTGCCAGCTCACCACTGAACACTGAAGCTTTCTTT
-	-	TRBV7-8	TRBJ2-3	CASIARRGNRDTQYF	TGTGCCAGCATCGCCAGGCGGGGAAATAGAGATACGCAGTATTTT
-	TRBD1	TRBV5-6	TRBJ1-2	CASSFQTGGNYGYTF	TGTGCCAGCAGCTTTCAAACAGGGGGCAACTATGGCTACACCTTC
-	-	TRBV19	TRBJ1-5	CASHNPGAPSNQPQHF	TGTGCCAGTCACAACCCGGGGGCGCCGAGCAATCAGCCCCAGCATTTT
few	TRBD1	TRBV5-1	TRBJ1-4	CASSLSTGNEKLFF	TGCGCCAGCAGCTTGTCGACAGGGAATGAAAAACTGTTTTTT
-	-	TRBV21-1	TRBJ2-1	CASSKENNEQFF	TGTGCCAGCAGCAAAGAAAACAATGAGCAGTTCTTC
once	-	TRBV6-2/TRBV6-3	TRBJ2-2	CASSLQRNTGELFF	TGTGCCAGCAGTTTACAACGTAACACCGGGGAGCTGTTTTTT